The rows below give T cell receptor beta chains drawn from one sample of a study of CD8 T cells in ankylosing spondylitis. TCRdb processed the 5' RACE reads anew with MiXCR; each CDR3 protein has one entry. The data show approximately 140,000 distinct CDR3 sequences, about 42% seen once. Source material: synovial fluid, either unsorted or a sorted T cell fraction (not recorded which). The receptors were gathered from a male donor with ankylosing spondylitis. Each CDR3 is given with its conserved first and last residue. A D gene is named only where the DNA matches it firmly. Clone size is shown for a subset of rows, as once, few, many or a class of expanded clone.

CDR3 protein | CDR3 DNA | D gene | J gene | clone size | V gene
CASSYPAMYQETQYF | TGCGCCAGCAGCTACCCAGCTATGTACCAAGAGACCCAGTACTTC | . | TRBJ2-5 | few | TRBV5-1
CASSLVREDTGELFF | TGTGCCAGCAGCTTGGTCAGGGAGGACACCGGGGAGCTGTTTTTT | . | TRBJ2-2 | many | TRBV5-6
CAVNERAWGYTF | TGTGCCGTTAATGAGCGGGCGTGGGGCTACACCTTC | . | TRBJ1-2 | . | TRBV10-3
CASSIGPGELSDTIYF | TGTGCCAGCAGTATTGGCCCGGGGGAGTTGTCGGACACCATATATTTT | . | TRBJ1-3 | . | TRBV28
CATGRYNEQFF | TGTGCCACCGGGCGGTACAATGAGCAGTTCTTC | . | TRBJ2-1 | . | TRBV24-1
CASSSRRHRPPYEQYF | TGTGCCAGCAGTTCACGTCGACACAGGCCCCCCTACGAGCAGTACTTC | . | TRBJ2-7 | few | TRBV28
CASSLRWRGTGANWAKNIQYF | TGTGCCAGCAGTTTAAGGTGGAGGGGGACAGGGGCCAACTGGGCCAAAAACATTCAGTACTTC | TRBD1 | TRBJ2-4 | few | TRBV12-3/TRBV12-4
CSVRPAFHSGDGAGEQFF | TGCAGCGTTAGACCAGCATTCCATAGCGGTGACGGGGCTGGTGAGCAGTTCTTC | . | TRBJ2-1 | few | TRBV29-1
CASSEPTGVAYGYTF | TGCGCCAGCAGTGAGCCTACAGGGGTTGCCTATGGCTACACCTTC | TRBD1 | TRBJ1-2 | . | TRBV10-2
CASSLYRRPDTQYF | TGTGCCAGCAGTCTATACAGGCGCCCAGATACGCAGTATTTT | . | TRBJ2-3 | few | TRBV27
CASSLDSPYTDTQYF | TGTGCCAGCAGTTTAGACAGTCCCTACACAGATACGCAGTATTTT | . | TRBJ2-3 | . | TRBV28
CASSGWINQPQHF | TGTGCCAGCAGCGGGTGGATCAATCAGCCCCAGCATTTT | . | TRBJ1-5 | . | TRBV12-3/TRBV12-4
CASSPDGPEAFF | TGCGCCAGCAGCCCCGATGGACCTGAAGCTTTCTTT | . | TRBJ1-1 | . | TRBV5-1
CASSKVGGTENTGELFF | TGTGCCAGCAGCAAAGTAGGAGGGACAGAAAACACCGGGGAGCTGTTTTTT | . | TRBJ2-2 | few | TRBV21-1
CASTLGYEQYF | TGTGCCAGCACCCTTGGGTACGAGCAGTACTTC | . | TRBJ2-7 | . | TRBV28
CASSSGDTRLPNYGYTF | TGTGCCAGCAGTTCAGGGGACACAAGGCTTCCTAACTATGGCTACACCTTC | . | TRBJ1-2 | . | TRBV12-3/TRBV12-4
CSAPGLAESSYNEQFF | TGCAGCGCCCCGGGACTAGCGGAAAGCTCCTACAATGAGCAGTTCTTC | TRBD2 | TRBJ2-1 | . | TRBV29-1
CASSTPWEGWTGELFF | TGTGCCAGCAGCACCCCGTGGGAGGGGTGGACCGGGGAGCTGTTTTTT | TRBD2 | TRBJ2-2 | . | TRBV7-9
CASSEDPGAGFYEQYF | TGTGCCAGCAGTGAAGACCCGGGCGCTGGATTCTACGAGCAGTACTTC | . | TRBJ2-7 | . | TRBV6-1
CASSDSAEDIQYF | TGTGCCAGCAGTGACTCAGCAGAGGACATTCAGTACTTC | . | TRBJ2-4 | once | TRBV6-4
CASSLEAAWGTGELFF | TGTGCCAGCAGTTTGGAGGCTGCGTGGGGGACCGGGGAGCTGTTTTTT | . | TRBJ2-2 | . | TRBV27
CASSQEGRETDTQYF | TGCGCCAGCAGCCAAGAAGGGCGGGAAACAGATACGCAGTATTTT | . | TRBJ2-3 | once | TRBV4-1
CASSQGAYTEAFF | TGTGCCAGCAGTCAGGGGGCCTACACTGAAGCTTTCTTT | TRBD1 | TRBJ1-1 | . | TRBV6-1
CASSLDPPSPQRTDTQYF | TGTGCCAGCAGCTTAGACCCCCCCTCCCCGCAGCGCACAGATACGCAGTATTTT | . | TRBJ2-3 | . | TRBV11-1
CASSWANYNEQFF | TGCGCCAGCAGCTGGGCTAACTACAATGAGCAGTTCTTC | . | TRBJ2-1 | few | TRBV5-1
CASRDEQGRFNYGYTF | TGTGCCAGTAGGGACGAACAGGGGAGATTCAACTATGGCTACACCTTC | TRBD1 | TRBJ1-2 | few | TRBV19
CASSLTLAGPFNEQFF | TGTGCCAGCAGCTTAACATTAGCGGGACCTTTTAATGAGCAGTTCTTC | TRBD2 | TRBJ2-1 | . | TRBV7-6
CASSLKGGEQFF | TGTGCCAGCAGTTTGAAGGGGGGTGAGCAGTTCTTC | . | TRBJ2-1 | . | TRBV12-3/TRBV12-4
CASSLWPELSVAETYEQYF | TGTGCCAGCAGCTTATGGCCCGAATTGTCCGTAGCGGAGACCTACGAGCAGTACTTC | . | TRBJ2-7 | . | TRBV11-2
CASSYFLRDYGYTF | TGTGCCAGCAGTTACTTCCTCCGGGACTATGGCTACACCTTC | . | TRBJ1-2 | many | TRBV6-2/TRBV6-3
CASSSVGNTEAFF | TGTGCCAGCAGCTCCGTAGGGAACACTGAAGCTTTCTTT | . | TRBJ1-1 | many | TRBV12-3/TRBV12-4
CASSPAPNGGGELFF | TGCGCCAGCAGCCCTGCCCCCAACGGGGGCGGGGAGCTGTTTTTT | . | TRBJ2-2 | few | TRBV5-1
CASSQSLGSSDTQYF | TGTGCCAGCAGCCAGTCCCTAGGATCGTCAGATACGCAGTATTTT | . | TRBJ2-3 | many | TRBV3-1
CSVEESVDSSYEQYF | TGCAGCGTTGAAGAGTCGGTGGACAGCTCCTACGAGCAGTACTTC | . | TRBJ2-7 | few | TRBV29-1
CATSEPDRGGEQFF | TGTGCCACCAGTGAACCGGACAGGGGCGGTGAGCAGTTCTTC | TRBD1 | TRBJ2-1 | few | TRBV24-1
CASSQYILAGEDNEQFF | TGCGCCAGCAGCCAATATATACTAGCGGGAGAAGACAATGAGCAGTTCTTC | TRBD2 | TRBJ2-1 | few | TRBV4-3
CASSSPPQGLNTEAFF | TGTGCCAGCAGCTCCCCCCCCCAGGGCCTAAACACTGAAGCTTTCTTT | . | TRBJ1-1 | few | TRBV11-2
CASSPYYPSYEQYF | TGTGCCAGCAGCCCCTACTACCCTTCCTACGAGCAGTACTTC | . | TRBJ2-7 | once | TRBV3-1
CASSPLRPDRNNSPLHF | TGTGCCAGCAGTCCCCTTCGTCCGGACAGAAATAATTCACCCCTCCACTTT | . | TRBJ1-6 | once | TRBV12-3/TRBV12-4
CAIRNPTGGNTYNEQFF | TGTGCCATCAGAAACCCCACAGGGGGCAACACCTACAATGAGCAGTTCTTC | TRBD1 | TRBJ2-1 | . | TRBV10-3
CSVDSQGVTGELFF | TGCAGCGTTGATTCCCAGGGTGTCACCGGGGAGCTGTTTTTT | . | TRBJ2-2 | few | TRBV29-1
CASSEGGLDSYEQYF | TGTGCCAGCAGTGAGGGGGGACTGGATAGCTACGAGCAGTACTTC | . | TRBJ2-7 | . | TRBV2
CASSLVLGSDIEKLFF | TGTGCCAGCAGCCTCGTTCTGGGAAGCGATATTGAAAAACTGTTTTTT | . | TRBJ1-4 | . | TRBV7-9
CASSQVWQNTGELFF | TGCGCCAGCAGCCAGGTTTGGCAGAACACCGGGGAGCTGTTTTTT | . | TRBJ2-2 | . | TRBV4-1
CASSSSGSPLHF | TGTGCCAGCAGCTCAAGCGGTTCACCCCTCCACTTT | . | TRBJ1-6 | . | TRBV11-1
CASSPYSPGIAGNTIYF | TGTGCCAGCTCACCATACAGTCCAGGGATAGCTGGAAACACCATATATTTT | . | TRBJ1-3 | . | TRBV18
CASSLPHLATKAKTDTQYF | TGTGCCAGCAGTTTACCCCACCTTGCGACAAAGGCGAAGACAGATACGCAGTATTTT | . | TRBJ2-3 | . | TRBV12-3/TRBV12-4
CASSPRLTGFIYGYTF | TGTGCCAGCAGTCCCCGGTTGACAGGGTTCATTTATGGCTACACCTTC | TRBD1 | TRBJ1-2 | few | TRBV28
CASSRGLASPYEQYF | TGTGCCAGCTCACGCGGACTAGCGAGCCCCTACGAGCAGTACTTC | TRBD2 | TRBJ2-7 | . | TRBV18
CSARGDATSIWEQETQYF | TGCAGTGCTAGGGGGGATGCGACCAGTATCTGGGAGCAAGAGACCCAGTACTTC | . | TRBJ2-5 | few | TRBV20-1
CASSWGRTETQYF | TGTGCCAGCAGTTGGGGGCGGACGGAGACCCAGTACTTC | . | TRBJ2-5 | . | TRBV12-3/TRBV12-4
CASSFMGGHNEQFF | TGTGCCAGCAGTTTCATGGGGGGGCACAATGAGCAGTTCTTC | . | TRBJ2-1 | few | TRBV12-3/TRBV12-4
CASSLGTWGVWNEQFF | TGTGCCAGCAGCTTAGGTACTTGGGGGGTTTGGAATGAGCAGTTCTTC | . | TRBJ2-1 | . | TRBV7-9
CASSLDPLRGQYYGEQFF | TGTGCCAGCAGCTTAGATCCTCTAAGAGGGCAGTATTATGGTGAGCAGTTCTTC | . | TRBJ2-1 | few | TRBV11-2
CASSQPTSSGNTIYF | TGCGCCAGCAGCCAACCCACAAGCTCTGGAAACACCATATATTTT | . | TRBJ1-3 | few | TRBV4-1
CASSPMEGGIHGYTF | TGTGCCAGCAGCCCCATGGAAGGGGGGATCCATGGCTACACCTTC | . | TRBJ1-2 | few | TRBV7-9
CASSFGVWYEQFF | TGTGCCAGCAGTTTCGGGGTTTGGTATGAGCAGTTCTTC | . | TRBJ2-1 | once | TRBV12-3/TRBV12-4
CSASGAIYSYEQYF | TGCAGTGCTAGCGGGGCGATCTACTCCTACGAGCAGTACTTC | . | TRBJ2-7 | many | TRBV20-1
CASSPTYRGHQYF | TGTGCCAGCAGCCCAACGTACAGGGGGCACCAGTACTTC | TRBD1 | TRBJ2-5 | . | TRBV7-7
CSARGDRGRLQYF | TGCAGTGCTAGAGGGGACAGGGGGCGTCTGCAGTACTTC | TRBD1 | TRBJ2-7 | . | TRBV20-1